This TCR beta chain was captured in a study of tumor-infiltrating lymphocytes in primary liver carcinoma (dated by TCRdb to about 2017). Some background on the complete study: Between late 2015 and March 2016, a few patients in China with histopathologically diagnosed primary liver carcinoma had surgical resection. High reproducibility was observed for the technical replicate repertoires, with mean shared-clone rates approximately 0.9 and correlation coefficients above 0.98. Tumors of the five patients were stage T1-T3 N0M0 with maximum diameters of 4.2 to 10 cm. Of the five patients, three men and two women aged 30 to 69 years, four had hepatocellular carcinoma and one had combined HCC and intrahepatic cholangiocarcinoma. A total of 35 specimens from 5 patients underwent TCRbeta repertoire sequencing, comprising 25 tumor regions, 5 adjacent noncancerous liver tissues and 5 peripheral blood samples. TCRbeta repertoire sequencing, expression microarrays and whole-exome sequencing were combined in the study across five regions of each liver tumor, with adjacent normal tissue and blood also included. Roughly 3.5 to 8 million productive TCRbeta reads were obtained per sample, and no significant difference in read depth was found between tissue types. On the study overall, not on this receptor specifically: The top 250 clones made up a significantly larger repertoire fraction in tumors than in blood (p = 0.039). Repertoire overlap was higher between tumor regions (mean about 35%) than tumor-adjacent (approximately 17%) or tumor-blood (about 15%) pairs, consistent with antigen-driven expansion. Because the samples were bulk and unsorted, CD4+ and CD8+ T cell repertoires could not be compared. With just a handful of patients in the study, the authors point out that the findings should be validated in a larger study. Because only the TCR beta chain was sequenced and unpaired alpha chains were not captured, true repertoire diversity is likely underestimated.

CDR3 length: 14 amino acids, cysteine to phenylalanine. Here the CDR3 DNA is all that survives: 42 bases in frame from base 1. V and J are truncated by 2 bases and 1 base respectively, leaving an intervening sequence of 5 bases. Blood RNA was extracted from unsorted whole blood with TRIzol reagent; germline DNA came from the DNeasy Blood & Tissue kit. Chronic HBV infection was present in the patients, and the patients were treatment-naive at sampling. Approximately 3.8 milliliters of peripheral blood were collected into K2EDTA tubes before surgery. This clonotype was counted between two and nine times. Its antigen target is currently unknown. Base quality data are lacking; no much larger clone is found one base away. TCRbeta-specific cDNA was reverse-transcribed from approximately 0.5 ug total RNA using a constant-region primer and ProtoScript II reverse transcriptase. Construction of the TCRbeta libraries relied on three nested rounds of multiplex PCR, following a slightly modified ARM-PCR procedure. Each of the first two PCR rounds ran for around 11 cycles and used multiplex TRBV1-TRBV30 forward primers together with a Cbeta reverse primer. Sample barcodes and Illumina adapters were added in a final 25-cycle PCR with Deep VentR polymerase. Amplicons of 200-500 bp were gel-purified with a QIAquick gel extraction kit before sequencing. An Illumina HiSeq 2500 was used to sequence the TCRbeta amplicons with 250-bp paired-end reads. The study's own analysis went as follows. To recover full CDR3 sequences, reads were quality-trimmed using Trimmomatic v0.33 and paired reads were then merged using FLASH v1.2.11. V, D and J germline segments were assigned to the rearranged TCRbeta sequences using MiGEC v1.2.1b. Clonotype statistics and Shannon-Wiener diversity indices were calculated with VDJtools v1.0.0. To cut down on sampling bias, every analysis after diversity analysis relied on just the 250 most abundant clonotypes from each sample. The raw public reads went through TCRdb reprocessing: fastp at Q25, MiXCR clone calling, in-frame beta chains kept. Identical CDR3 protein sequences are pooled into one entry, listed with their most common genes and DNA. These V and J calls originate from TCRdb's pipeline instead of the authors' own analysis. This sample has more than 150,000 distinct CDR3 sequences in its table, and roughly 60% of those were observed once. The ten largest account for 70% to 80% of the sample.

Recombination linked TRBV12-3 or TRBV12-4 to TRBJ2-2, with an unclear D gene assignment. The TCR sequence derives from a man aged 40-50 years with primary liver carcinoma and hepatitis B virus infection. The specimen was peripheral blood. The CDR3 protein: CASSLRENTGELFF. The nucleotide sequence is TGTGCCAGCAGTTTAAGGGAGAACACCGGGGAGCTGTTTTTT.